This T cell receptor beta chain is from a study of T cells after yellow fever vaccination. This CDR3 comprises 14 residues. V lost 4 bases and J lost 2, with 13 bases in between. Germline lookup yields CDR1 SGHNT and CDR2 YYREEE (reference sequence). This clonotype occurred a few times. Its antigen is as yet unknown. Regarding the study as a whole: Some clonotypes were seen in both the CD4 and the CD8 compartments. These made up a small share and likely arose from convergent recombination. Post-booster samples contained most primary-vaccination clones (approximately 96% CD4, almost 90% CD8).

The TCR cDNA carried a universal primer site and UMIs from 5'RACE template switching. One entry per CDR3 protein results from TCRdb running MiXCR on the 5' RACE reads. Of about 400,000 distinct CDR3 sequences listed, roughly 10% are singletons. The sequenced sample was PBMCs, obtained on the day of the first yellow fever vaccination. The TCR originated in a man between 18 and 35 years old who received the YFV17D yellow fever vaccine. This sequence joins TRBV5-4 and TRBJ2-7, with D tentatively TRBD1 or TRBD2 (5 bases each). DNA of the CDR3: TGTGCCAGCAGCCCGGGACGGCTTACCTACGAGCAGTACTTC. Its translation: CASSPGRLTYEQYF.